One and the same sample provided the 29 T cell receptor beta chains below, sequenced in a study of early T cells in non-severe SARS-CoV-2 infection (dated by TCRdb to the early 2020s). The library was made by 5' RACE. Sequencing was performed on a NextSeq 500. TCRdb ran its own pipeline on the public reads, namely fastp trimming at Q25 and MiXCR clone calling, and kept in-frame beta chains. Each CDR3 protein gets just one entry, which takes the most common genes and DNA from the rows behind it. The sample table contains around 94,000 distinct CDR3 sequences; only one count was recorded for roughly 14% of them. The top ten clones comprise about 5.7% of the sample. Source material: whole blood. Receptors originate from an adult who was a healthcare worker with PCR-confirmed SARS-CoV-2 infection or an uninfected control (not recorded which).

There are many counts of this clonotype. V is TRBV3-1 and J is TRBJ1-1; D gene ambiguous. V gave up 0 bases and J gave up 11 bases, with 13 bases separating them. Germline CDR1 reads LGHDT; CDR2 reads YNNKEL (reference sequence). The CDR3 has 13 amino acids. The CDR3 nucleotides read TGTGCCAGCAGCCAAGATGTCGGGGTGATGGCTTTCTTT. Its protein is CASSQDVGVMAFF.

J is TRBJ2-1 and V is TRBV6-1, with D maybe TRBD1 (6 bases). Trimming removed 2 bases at V and 8 bases at J, with 22 bases between. CDR3 length: 17 amino acids. Germline V gene data show CDR1 as MNHNS and CDR2 as SASEGT. The CDR3 DNA follows: TGTGCCAGCAGTGAACCTCGGTCTGCAGGGGACACTGATGAGCAGTTCTTC. It translates to CASSEPRSAGDTDEQFF.

The J gene is TRBJ2-7, the V gene TRBV10-3; the match to TRBD2 covers 10 bases. There are 15 residues in the CDR3. The ends lost 3 bases at V and 5 bases at J; junction bases unmatched: 7. Germline V gives CDR1 ENHRY, CDR2 SYGVKD. The CDR3 here is CAISEPVAGGDEQYF. Written as DNA, the CDR3 is TGTGCCATCAGTGAACCGGTAGCGGGAGGCGACGAGCAGTACTTC.

The chain joins TRBV28 to TRBJ1-6; possibly TRBD1 for D (6 bases). V was pared by 2 bases and J by 9 bases, with 14 bases between. This CDR3 is 15 amino acids long. From germline, CDR1 is MDHEN and CDR2 SYDVKM. Here the CDR3 DNA reads TGTGCCAGCAGTTTAAATCAGGGGCGTAGTTCACCCCTCCACTTT. It specifies CASSLNQGRSSPLHF.

A few counts support this clonotype. This sequence joins TRBV19 and TRBJ2-3; D is perhaps TRBD1 (5 bases). The CDR3 consists of 14 residues. V was cut by 9 bases and J by 2 bases, with 15 bases left in between. CDR1 is LNHDA, CDR2 SQIVND, per germline (reference sequence). The CDR3 sequence is CASSEGVYTDTQYF. DNA for the CDR3: TGTGCCAGCTCCGAAGGGGTCTACACAGATACGCAGTATTTT.

This clonotype has just a few counts. This sequence joins TRBV28 and TRBJ2-5, with D possibly being TRBD1 or TRBD2 (5 bases each). Germline assignment: CDR1 MDHEN and CDR2 SYDVKM. Trimming took 5 bases from V and 1 from J, leaving 11 bases between them. The CDR3 spans 14 residues. CDR3 in DNA: TGTGCCAGCAGTGGGGCCGGGACCCAAGAGACCCAGTACTTC. The encoded protein is CASSGAGTQETQYF.

This clonotype was observed many times. The gene calls are TRBV25-1 and TRBJ2-3; 7 nucleotides match TRBD1. Trimming cost V 6 bases and J 1 base; bases outside gene matches: 4. CDR3 length: 14 amino acids. CDR1 is MGHDK and CDR2 is SYGVNS in the germline V gene. This CDR3 is CASSRQGCTDTQYF. The CDR3, as DNA: TGTGCCAGCAGCAGACAGGGCTGCACAGATACGCAGTATTTT.

This clonotype was seen many times. The rearrangement joins TRBV5-5 to TRBJ2-7; possibly TRBD2 for D (6 bases). The length of the CDR3 is 14 residues. Trimming pared 2 bases from V and 2 bases from J, leaving 11 bases between. Germline CDR1 is SGHKS and CDR2 is YYEKEE (reference sequence). This CDR3 reads CASSLGTETYEQYF. DNA of the CDR3: TGTGCCAGCAGCTTAGGGACTGAGACCTACGAGCAGTACTTC.

In this sample, this clonotype turned up many times. This chain joins TRBV6-5 and TRBJ2-1, with 7 bases identical to TRBD2. Germline V gene sequence: CDR1 MNHEY, CDR2 SVGAGI. This CDR3 is 14 amino acids long. Unmatched junction bases numbered 11, after V lost 6 bases and J lost 9 bases. The DNA for the CDR3 is TGTGCCAGCAGCAGCGTTCTAGCGGACCCTGAGCAGTTCTTC. It translates to CASSSVLADPEQFF.

The chain links TRBV6-5 to TRBJ2-7; 10 bases match TRBD2. CDR1 MNHEY and CDR2 SVGAGI come from the germline V gene. V lost 6 bases, J lost 1 base, and 9 bases stayed unmatched. The CDR3 is 16 amino acids. The CDR3 region has the DNA TGTGCCAGCAGAAATATAGCGGGAGGCCCGTCCTACGAGCAGTACTTC. Translating gives CASRNIAGGPSYEQYF.

The J gene is TRBJ2-7, the V gene TRBV5-4; 12 bases are shared with TRBD2. This CDR3 region has 17 residues. After removal of 1 base from V and 5 bases from J, the junction contained 10 bases not matched to a gene. Looked up from germline, CDR1 is SGHNT and CDR2 is YYREEE (reference sequence). CDR3 sequence: CASSLPPTSGSGHEQYF. Written as DNA, the CDR3 is TGTGCCAGCAGCTTGCCTCCGACTAGCGGGAGCGGTCACGAGCAGTACTTC.

This clonotype was seen only a few times. This chain joins TRBV6-5 and TRBJ1-3; 11 nucleotides match TRBD1. Losses at the gene ends were 4 bases for V and 4 bases for J; bases not matched to a gene: 6. Germline loops: CDR1 MNHEY, CDR2 SVGAGI. The CDR3 has 16 amino acids. CDR3 coding DNA: TGTGCCAGCAGTTCCGGACAGGGGGCTATGGGAAACACCATATATTTT. It yields the protein CASSSGQGAMGNTIYF.

This chain joins TRBV6-6 and TRBJ2-4; D not resolved. CDR3 length: 11 residues. Germline values: CDR1 MNHNY, CDR2 SVGAGI (reference sequence). Trimming pared 5 bases from V and 9 bases from J, leaving 8 bases between. The CDR3 protein is CASSDTGIQYF. The CDR3 DNA is TGTGCCAGCAGTGACACCGGCATTCAGTACTTC.

In its sample, this clonotype was seen many times. This chain joins TRBV19 and TRBJ1-5; D possibly corresponds to TRBD1 (5 bases). Germline V lookup: CDR1 LNHDA, CDR2 SQIVND (reference sequence). The V end lost 8 bases, the J end lost 5 bases, and 13 bases lay between the germline ends. The CDR3 is 13 residues long. CDR3 sequence (DNA): TGTGCCAGTCGAGCCCAGGGTGATCAGCCCCAGCATTTT. Translation: CASRAQGDQPQHF. The whole variable domain, filled in from reference TRBV19 and TRBJ1-5, reads DGGITQSPKYLFRKEGQNVTLSCEQNLNHDAMYWYRQDPGQGLRLIYYSQIVNDFQKGDIAEGYSVSREKKESFPLTVTSAQKNPTAFYLCASRAQGDQPQHFGDGTRLSIL.

This clonotype was seen a few times. This chain uses TRBV4-1 with TRBJ2-1; the D is unclear. This CDR3 has 12 amino acids. Germline loops: CDR1 MGHRA, CDR2 YSYEKL. V lost 1 base, J lost 10 bases, and 8 bases lay in between. DNA for the CDR3: TGCGCCAGCAGCCAAGGGGTCGGAGAGCAGTTCTTC. Its translation is CASSQGVGEQFF.

Notes on this clonotype: Possible read error: a much larger clone is one base away. V usage is TRBV25-1 and J usage is TRBJ2-4, with D maybe TRBD1 (7 bases). The germline gives CDR1 MGHDK, CDR2 SYGVNS. The CDR3 sequence is 15 residues long. The DNA for the CDR3 is TGTGCCAGCAGTGAACAGGGGGAGGCCAAAAACTTTCAGTACTTC. It codes for CASSEQGEAKNFQYF.

This clonotype was seen a handful of times. The rearrangement joins TRBV2 to TRBJ2-4; D remains unclear. Germline V gene lookup returns CDR1 SNHLY and CDR2 FYNNEI. CDR3 size: 14 residues. V was shortened by 6 bases and J by 0 bases, with 9 bases between the two germline ends. The CDR3 loop is CASRVVLAKNIQYF. The CDR3 DNA is TGTGCCAGCAGGGTCGTCTTAGCCAAAAACATTCAGTACTTC.

This clonotype was observed at least ten times. V usage is TRBV20-1 and J usage is TRBJ1-4, with D uncertain. Trimming pared 4 bases from V and 0 bases from J, leaving 6 bases between. The CDR3 is 13 residues long. Per the germline V gene, CDR1 is DFQATT and CDR2 is SNEGSKA (reference sequence). For the CDR3, the DNA is TGCAGTGCTACCGTCCCAACTAATGAAAAACTGTTTTTT. It yields the protein CSATVPTNEKLFF.

This clonotype was observed many times. The chain links TRBV28 to TRBJ1-4; D is uncertain. The CDR3 sequence is 12 residues long. The V end lost 2 bases, the J end lost 8 bases, and 6 bases lay between the germline ends. Germline-derived CDR1 and CDR2 are MDHEN and SYDVKM. The CDR3 coding sequence is TGTGCCAGCAGTTTAGGTAGAGAAAAACTGTTTTTT. Protein: CASSLGREKLFF.

The rearrangement uses TRBV29-1 and TRBJ1-1; D uncertain. Between the trimmed V and J ends, which lost 3 bases and 1 base, there was a span of 6 bases. The V gene's germline CDR1 is SQVTM and CDR2 ANQGSEA. The CDR3 has 12 residues. The chain's CDR3 is CSVDSGNTEAFF. CDR3 coding DNA: TGCAGCGTTGATTCTGGGAACACTGAAGCTTTCTTT. Looking up the rest from reference TRBV29-1 and TRBJ1-1 gives the full variable domain: SAVISQKPSRDICQRGTSLTIQCQVDSQVTMMFWYRQQPGQSLTLIATANQGSEATYESGFVIDKFPISRPNLTFSTLTVSNMSPEDSSIYLCSVDSGNTEAFFGQGTRLTVV.

The chain employs TRBV24-1 and TRBJ2-2, with TRBD2 matching 11 bases. Per germline, CDR1 KGHDR and CDR2 SFDVKD. This CDR3 comprises 16 residues. Losses at the gene ends were 4 bases for V and 5 bases for J; bases not matched to a gene: 5. This CDR3 reads CATSETSGRKTGELFF. The CDR3, as DNA: TGTGCCACCAGTGAAACTAGCGGGAGAAAGACCGGGGAGCTGTTTTTT.

This clonotype was recorded many times. V gene TRBV6-5 combines with J gene TRBJ2-1; weak D call: TRBD2 (5 bases). Per the germline V gene, CDR1 is MNHEY and CDR2 is SVGAGI. Between the trimmed V and J ends, which lost 5 bases and 7 bases, there was a span of 15 bases. This CDR3 has 14 amino acids. CDR3 residues: CASSRKAGLNEQFF. The CDR3 DNA reads TGTGCCAGCAGTAGAAAGGCCGGACTGAATGAGCAGTTCTTC.

This clonotype was seen a few times. The chain is built from TRBV20-1 and TRBJ2-3; the match to TRBD2 covers 10 bases. Germline CDR1 reads DFQATT; CDR2 reads SNEGSKA (reference sequence). The junction had 0 bases not matched to a gene; V was cut back by 5 bases and J by 1 base. CDR3 length: 13 residues. In DNA form, the CDR3 reads TGCAGTGCTGGACTAGCGGGCACAGATACGCAGTATTTT. It encodes CSAGLAGTDTQYF.

This clonotype has more than one count but fewer than ten. V and J are TRBV5-1 and TRBJ2-7; tentatively, D is TRBD1 (6 bases). V lost 3 bases to trimming and J lost 3 bases, with 13 bases between them. This CDR3 contains 14 residues. The germline gives CDR1 SGHRS, CDR2 YFSETQ. CDR3 sequence: CASSSTQGNYEQYF. The CDR3 region has the DNA TGCGCCAGCAGCTCTACACAGGGAAACTACGAGCAGTACTTC.

The chain joins TRBV29-1 to TRBJ2-2; D possibly matches TRBD1 or TRBD2 (6 bases each). Germline lookup yields CDR1 SQVTM and CDR2 ANQGSEA. CDR3 size: 12 residues. The ends were cut back, 3 bases at V and 6 bases at J, with 8 bases in the middle. CDR3 in amino acids: CSVDRGPGELFF. For the CDR3, the DNA is TGCAGCGTTGACCGGGGGCCCGGGGAGCTGTTTTTT.

The V gene is TRBV3-1, the J gene TRBJ1-2; TRBD1 might be the D (5 bases). The CDR3 consists of 12 residues. V was trimmed by 3 bases and J by 8 bases, leaving 10 bases between them. Looked up from germline, CDR1 is LGHDT and CDR2 is YNNKEL (reference sequence). This chain's CDR3 is CASSHRDGGYTF. The DNA for the CDR3 is TGTGCCAGCAGCCATAGGGACGGAGGCTACACCTTC.

The chain couples TRBV12-5 to TRBJ2-7, with D possibly matching TRBD1 (5 bases). Germline V gene data show CDR1 as LGHNT and CDR2 as FRNRAP. V shed 1 base and J shed 2 bases, with 15 bases lying between them. CDR3 length: 16 residues. The CDR3 here is CASGLDPPQDTYEQYF. DNA of the CDR3: TGTGCTAGTGGTTTGGACCCGCCGCAGGACACCTACGAGCAGTACTTC.

The chain joins TRBV5-5 to TRBJ1-6; TRBD1 matches 7 bases. Germline CDR1 and CDR2: SGHKS and YYEKEE (reference sequence). V shed 0 bases, J shed 10 bases, and the junction held 4 bases outside the gene matches. The CDR3 is made up of 14 amino acids. The CDR3 spells CASSLGDRASPLHF. CDR3 bases: TGTGCCAGCAGCTTGGGGGACAGAGCATCACCCCTCCACTTT.

This clonotype turned up a few times. The chain uses TRBV20-1 and TRBJ2-1; D might be TRBD2 (6 bases). Germline V gene data show CDR1 as DFQATT and CDR2 as SNEGSKA (reference sequence). This CDR3 has 14 amino acids. V was pared by 3 bases and J by 7 bases, with 16 bases between. CDR3 protein: CSASSGEVLNEQFF. For the CDR3, the DNA is TGCAGTGCTAGTAGCGGAGAGGTTTTAAATGAGCAGTTCTTC.